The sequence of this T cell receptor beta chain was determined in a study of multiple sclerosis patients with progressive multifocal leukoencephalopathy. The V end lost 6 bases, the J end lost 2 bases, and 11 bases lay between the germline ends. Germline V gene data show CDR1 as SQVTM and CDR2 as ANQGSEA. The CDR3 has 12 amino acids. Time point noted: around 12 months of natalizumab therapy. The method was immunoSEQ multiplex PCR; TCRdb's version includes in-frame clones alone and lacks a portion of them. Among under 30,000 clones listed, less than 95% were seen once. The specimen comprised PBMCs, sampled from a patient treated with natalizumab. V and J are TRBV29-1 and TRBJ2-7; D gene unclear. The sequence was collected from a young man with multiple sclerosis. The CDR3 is CSVEDGPYEQYF. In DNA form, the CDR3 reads TGCAGCGTCGAGGACGGCCCCTACGAGCAGTACTTC.